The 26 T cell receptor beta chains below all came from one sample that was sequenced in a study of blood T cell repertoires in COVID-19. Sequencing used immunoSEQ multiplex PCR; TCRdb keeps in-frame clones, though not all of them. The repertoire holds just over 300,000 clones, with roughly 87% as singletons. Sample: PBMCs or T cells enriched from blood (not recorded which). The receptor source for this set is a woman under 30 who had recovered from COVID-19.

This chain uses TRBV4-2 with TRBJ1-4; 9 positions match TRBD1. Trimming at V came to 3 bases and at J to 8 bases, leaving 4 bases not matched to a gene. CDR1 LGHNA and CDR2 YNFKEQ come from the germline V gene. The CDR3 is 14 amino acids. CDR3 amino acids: CASSHGTGREKLFF. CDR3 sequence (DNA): TGTGCCAGCAGCCACGGGACAGGGCGCGAAAAACTGTTTTTT.

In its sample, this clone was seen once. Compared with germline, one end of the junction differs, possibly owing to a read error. CDR3 sequence (DNA): TGTGCCAGCGGTGACAGGGCAGGTGAGCAGTTCTTC. It specifies CASGDRAGEQFF. The chain carries TRBV25-1 and TRBJ2-1; 7 nucleotides match TRBD1. This CDR3 is 12 amino acids long. CDR1 is MGHDK, CDR2 SYGVNS, per germline.

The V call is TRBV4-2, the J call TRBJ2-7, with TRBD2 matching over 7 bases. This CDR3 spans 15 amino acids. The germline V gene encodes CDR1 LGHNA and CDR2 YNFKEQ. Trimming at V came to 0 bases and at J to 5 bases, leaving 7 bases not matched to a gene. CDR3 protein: CASSQDPWTRNEQYF. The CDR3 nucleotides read TGTGCCAGCAGCCAAGATCCGTGGACTAGAAACGAGCAGTACTTC.

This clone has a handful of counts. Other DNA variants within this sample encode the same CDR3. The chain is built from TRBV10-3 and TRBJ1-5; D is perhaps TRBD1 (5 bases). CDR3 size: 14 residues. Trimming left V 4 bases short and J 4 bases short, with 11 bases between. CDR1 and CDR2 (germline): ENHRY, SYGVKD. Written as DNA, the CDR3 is TGTGCCATCAGTGGGAGCGGGGGTAATCAGCCCCAGCATTTT. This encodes CAISGSGGNQPQHF.

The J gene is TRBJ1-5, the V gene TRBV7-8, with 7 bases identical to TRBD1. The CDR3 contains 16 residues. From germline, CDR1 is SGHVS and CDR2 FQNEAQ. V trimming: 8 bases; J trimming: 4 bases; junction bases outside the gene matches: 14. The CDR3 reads CASEIHPDRQNQPQHF. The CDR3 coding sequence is TGTGCCAGCGAGATTCATCCGGACAGGCAAAATCAGCCCCAGCATTTT.

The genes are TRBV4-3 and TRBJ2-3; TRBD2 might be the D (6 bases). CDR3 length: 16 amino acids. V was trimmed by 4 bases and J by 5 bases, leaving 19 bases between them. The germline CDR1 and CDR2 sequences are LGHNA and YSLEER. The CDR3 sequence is CASSLLRGHGGDTQYF. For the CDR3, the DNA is TGCGCCAGCAGCCTCTTAAGGGGTCACGGGGGAGATACGCAGTATTTT.

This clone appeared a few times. In DNA, the CDR3 is TGCGCCAGCAGTCCAGACAGGGCCTCAACCGGGGAGCTGTTTTTT. It translates to CASSPDRASTGELFF. The V call is TRBV4-3, the J call TRBJ2-2, with 7 bases identical to TRBD1. Germline V CDR1 and CDR2: LGHNA, YSLEER. Trimming cost V 6 bases and J 5 bases; bases outside gene matches: 9. This CDR3 has 15 residues.

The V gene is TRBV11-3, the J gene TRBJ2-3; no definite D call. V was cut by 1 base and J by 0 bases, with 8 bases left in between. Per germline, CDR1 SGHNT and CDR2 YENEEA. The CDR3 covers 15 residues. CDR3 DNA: TGTGCCAGCAGCTTAGGTCGGGTCAGCACAGATACGCAGTATTTT. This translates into CASSLGRVSTDTQYF. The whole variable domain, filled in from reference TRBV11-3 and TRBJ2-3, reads EAGVVQSPRYKIIEKKQPVAFWCNPISGHNTLYWYLQNLGQGPELLIRYENEEAVDDSQLPKDRFSAERLKGVDSTLKIQPAELGDSAVYLCASSLGRVSTDTQYFGPGTRLTVL.

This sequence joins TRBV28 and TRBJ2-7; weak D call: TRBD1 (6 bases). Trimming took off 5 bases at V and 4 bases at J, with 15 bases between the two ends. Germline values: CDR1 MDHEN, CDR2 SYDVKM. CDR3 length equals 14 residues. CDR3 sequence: CASSPGTRTYEQYF. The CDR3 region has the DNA TGTGCCAGCAGTCCGGGGACAAGGACGTACGAGCAGTACTTC.

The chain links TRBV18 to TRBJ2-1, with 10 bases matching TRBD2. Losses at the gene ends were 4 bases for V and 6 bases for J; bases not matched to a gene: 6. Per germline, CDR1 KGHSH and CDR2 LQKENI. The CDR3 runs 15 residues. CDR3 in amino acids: CASSRQLAGSNEQFF. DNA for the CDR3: TGTGCCAGCTCACGCCAACTAGCGGGAAGCAATGAGCAGTTCTTC.

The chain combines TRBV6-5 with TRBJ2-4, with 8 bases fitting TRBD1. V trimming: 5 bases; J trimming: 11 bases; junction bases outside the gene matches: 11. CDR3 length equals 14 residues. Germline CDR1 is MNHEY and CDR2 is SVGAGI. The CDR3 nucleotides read TGTGCCAGCAGTCTTCAGGGGGCCGGGCGGGTTCAGTACTTC. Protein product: CASSLQGAGRVQYF.

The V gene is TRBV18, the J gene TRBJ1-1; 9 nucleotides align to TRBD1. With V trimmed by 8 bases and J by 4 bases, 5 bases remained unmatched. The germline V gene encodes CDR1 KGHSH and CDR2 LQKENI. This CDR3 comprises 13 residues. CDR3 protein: CASKGQGSTEAFF. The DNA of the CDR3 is TGTGCCAGCAAGGGACAGGGTAGCACTGAAGCTTTCTTT.

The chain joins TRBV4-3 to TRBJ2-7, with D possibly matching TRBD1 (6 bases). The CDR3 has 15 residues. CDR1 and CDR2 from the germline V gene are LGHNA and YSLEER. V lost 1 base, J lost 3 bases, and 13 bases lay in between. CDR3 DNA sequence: TGCGCCAGCAGCCAAGTGCCAGACAGGTACTACGAGCAGTACTTC. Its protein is CASSQVPDRYYEQYF.

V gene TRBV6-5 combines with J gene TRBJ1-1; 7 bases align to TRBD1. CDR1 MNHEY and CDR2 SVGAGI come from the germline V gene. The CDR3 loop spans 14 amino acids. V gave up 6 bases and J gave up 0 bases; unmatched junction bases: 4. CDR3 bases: TGTGCCAGCAGAGCAGGGGGGCTGAACACTGAAGCTTTCTTT. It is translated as CASRAGGLNTEAFF.

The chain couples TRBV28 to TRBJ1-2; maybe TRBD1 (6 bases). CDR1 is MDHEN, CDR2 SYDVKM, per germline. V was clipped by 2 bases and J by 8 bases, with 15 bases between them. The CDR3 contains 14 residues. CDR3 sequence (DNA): TGTGCCAGCAGTTTAGCGCCGCAGGGGTGGGGCTACACCTTC. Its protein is CASSLAPQGWGYTF.

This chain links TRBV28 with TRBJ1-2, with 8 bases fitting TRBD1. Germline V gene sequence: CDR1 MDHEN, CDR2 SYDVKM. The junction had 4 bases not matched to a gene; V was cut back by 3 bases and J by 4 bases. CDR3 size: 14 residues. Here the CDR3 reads CASSFFDRGYGYTF. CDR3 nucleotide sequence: TGTGCCAGCAGTTTCTTTGACAGGGGCTATGGCTACACCTTC.

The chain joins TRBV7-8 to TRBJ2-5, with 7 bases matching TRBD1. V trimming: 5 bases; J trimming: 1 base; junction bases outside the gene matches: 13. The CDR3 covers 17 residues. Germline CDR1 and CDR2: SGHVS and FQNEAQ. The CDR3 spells CASSPRRDSLTQETQYF. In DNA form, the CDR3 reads TGTGCCAGCAGCCCACGCCGGGACAGTCTTACCCAAGAGACCCAGTACTTC.

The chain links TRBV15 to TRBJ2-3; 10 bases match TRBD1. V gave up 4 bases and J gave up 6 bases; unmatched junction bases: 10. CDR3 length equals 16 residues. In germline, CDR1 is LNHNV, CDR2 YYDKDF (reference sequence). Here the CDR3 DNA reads TGTGCCACCAGCATGACGGGACAGGGGATTTCGGATACGCAGTATTTT. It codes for CATSMTGQGISDTQYF. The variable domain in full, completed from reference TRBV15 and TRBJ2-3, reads DAMVIQNPRYQVTQFGKPVTLSCSQTLNHNVMYWYQQKSSQAPKLLFHYYDKDFNNEADTPDNFQSRRPNTSFCFLDIRSPGLGDTAMYLCATSMTGQGISDTQYFGPGTRLTVL.

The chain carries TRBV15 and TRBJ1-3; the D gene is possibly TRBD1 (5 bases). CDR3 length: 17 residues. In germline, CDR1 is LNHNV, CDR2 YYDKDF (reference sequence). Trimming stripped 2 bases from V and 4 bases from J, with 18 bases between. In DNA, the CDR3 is TGTGCCACCAGCAGAAGAATCCAGGGTAGTTCCGGAAACACCATATATTTT. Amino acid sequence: CATSRRIQGSSGNTIYF.

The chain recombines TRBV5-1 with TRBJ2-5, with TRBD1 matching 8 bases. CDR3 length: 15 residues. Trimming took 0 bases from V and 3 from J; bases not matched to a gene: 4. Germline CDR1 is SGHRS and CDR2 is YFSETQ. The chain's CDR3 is CASSLGTGGKETQYF. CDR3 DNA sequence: TGCGCCAGCAGCTTGGGAACAGGGGGAAAAGAGACCCAGTACTTC.

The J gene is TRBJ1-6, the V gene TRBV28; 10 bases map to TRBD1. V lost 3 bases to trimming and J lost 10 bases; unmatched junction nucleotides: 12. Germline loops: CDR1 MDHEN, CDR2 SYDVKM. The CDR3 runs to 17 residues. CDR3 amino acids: CASSFPSRQGAKSPLHF. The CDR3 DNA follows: TGTGCCAGCAGTTTTCCGTCTCGACAGGGGGCGAAATCACCCCTCCACTTT.

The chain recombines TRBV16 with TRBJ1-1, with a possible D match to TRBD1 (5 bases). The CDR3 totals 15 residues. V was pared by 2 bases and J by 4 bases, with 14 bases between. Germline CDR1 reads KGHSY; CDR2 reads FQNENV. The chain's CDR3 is CASSQGFGGGTEAFF. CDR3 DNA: TGTGCCAGCAGCCAAGGGTTCGGGGGAGGCACTGAAGCTTTCTTT. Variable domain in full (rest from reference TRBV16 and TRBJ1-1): GEEVAQTPKHLVRGEGQKAKLYCAPIKGHSYVFWYQQVLKNEFKFLISFQNENVFDETGMPKERFSAKCLPNSPCSLEIQATKLEDSAVYFCASSQGFGGGTEAFFGQGTRLTVV.

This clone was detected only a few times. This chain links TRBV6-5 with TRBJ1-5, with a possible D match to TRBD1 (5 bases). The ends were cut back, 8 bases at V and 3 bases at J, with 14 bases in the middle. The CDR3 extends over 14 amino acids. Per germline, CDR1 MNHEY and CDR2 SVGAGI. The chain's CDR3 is CASQAGGDNQPQHF. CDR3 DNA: TGTGCCAGCCAAGCAGGAGGGGACAATCAGCCCCAGCATTTT.

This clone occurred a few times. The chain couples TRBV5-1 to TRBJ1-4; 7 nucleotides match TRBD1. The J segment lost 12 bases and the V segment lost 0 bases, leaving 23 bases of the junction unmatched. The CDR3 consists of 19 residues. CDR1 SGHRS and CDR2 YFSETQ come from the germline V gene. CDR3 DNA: TGCGCCAGCAGCTTGGATATCAGGGGGTATCCGCAAGACCCAATGGAACTGTTTTTT. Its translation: CASSLDIRGYPQDPMELFF. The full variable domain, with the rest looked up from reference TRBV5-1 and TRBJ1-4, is KAGVTQTPRYLIKTRGQQVTLSCSPISGHRSVSWYQQTPGQGLQFLFEYFSETQRNKGNFPGRFSGRQFSNSRSEMNVSTLELGDSALYLCASSLDIRGYPQDPMELFFGSGTQLSVL.

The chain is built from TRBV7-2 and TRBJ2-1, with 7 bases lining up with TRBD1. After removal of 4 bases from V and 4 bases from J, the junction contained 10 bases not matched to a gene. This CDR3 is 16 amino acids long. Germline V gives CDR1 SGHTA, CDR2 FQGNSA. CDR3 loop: CASSSIQGIGYNEQFF. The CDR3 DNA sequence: TGTGCCAGCAGCTCTATACAGGGGATCGGGTACAATGAGCAGTTCTTC.

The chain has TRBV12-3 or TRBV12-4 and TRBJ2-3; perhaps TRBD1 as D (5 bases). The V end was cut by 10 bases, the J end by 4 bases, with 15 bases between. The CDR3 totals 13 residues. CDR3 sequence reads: CATVGRGPDTQYF. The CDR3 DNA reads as TGTGCCACAGTGGGAAGGGGCCCAGATACGCAGTATTTT.